This T cell receptor (beta chain) was documented in a study of graft-versus-host responses after intestinal transplantation. TCRdb keeps only in-frame clones here, not all; method: immunoSEQ multiplex PCR. Found here are 10,000 or so clones, nearly 95% of them singletons; the top ten hold roughly 16%. The CDR3 is made up of 16 amino acids. Germline CDR1 is MNHNS and CDR2 is SASEGT. V gave up 2 bases and J gave up 2 bases; unmatched junction bases: 6. Study-wide results and limits: Recipient marrow held GvH clones, some first seen in ileum or blood.

In regard to this clone: Antigen specificity is unknown.

Sequencing was performed on bone marrow, taken 521 days after intestinal transplantation. The chain employs TRBV6-1 and TRBJ1-3; 7 bases agree with TRBD1. The TCR was taken from a human patient who received an intestinal transplant, so some T cells may come from the graft donor. DNA for the CDR3: TGTGCCAGCAGTGAACAGGGGGACAGAACTGGAAACACCATATATTTT. It yields the protein CASSEQGDRTGNTIYF.